This entry concerns a single T cell receptor beta chain. This CDR3 is built from 17 residues. V lost 5 bases, J lost 2 bases, and 19 bases lay in between. Germline V gene lookup returns CDR1 SNHLY and CDR2 FYNNEI. The data derive from a study of blood T cell repertoires in COVID-19. Overall study: The analysed material was cDNA or gDNA that came from T cells, B-cell-depleted T cells, or PBMCs.

The repertoire was sequenced with immunoSEQ multiplex PCR; TCRdb's copy has only in-frame clones and lacks some. The table records tens of thousands of clones, 91% of them present only once. The material sequenced was peripheral blood. This chain joins TRBV2 and TRBJ1-5, with D possibly being TRBD1 (6 bases). The source is a woman aged 45-65 years in a cohort sampled during active COVID-19. CDR3 residues: CASSRDTQVAGNQPQHF. The DNA for the CDR3 is TGTGCCAGCAGTCGGGACACTCAAGTCGCGGGCAATCAGCCCCAGCATTTT. Full variable domain (rest looked up from reference TRBV2 and TRBJ1-5): EPEVTQTPSHQVTQMGQEVILRCVPISNHLYFYWYRQILGQKVEFLVSFYNNEISEKSEIFDDQFSVERPDGSNFTLKIRSTKLEDSAMYFCASSRDTQVAGNQPQHFGDGTRLSIL.